This TCR beta chain originates from a study of tumor-infiltrating lymphocytes in primary liver carcinoma. Study-wide context: There were tumors of stage T1-T3 N0M0, each 4.2 to 10 cm across. Overall study results and limits: It was tumor-adjacent and tumor-blood pairs that overlapped less than tumor region pairs did.

Production of TCR beta cDNA used 500 ng total RNA together with a constant-region primer. Three rounds of nested multiplex PCR with slightly modified ARM-PCR produced TCR beta libraries. Primers for the first two PCR rounds were TRBV1-TRBV30 forward primers and a C-beta reverse primer (roughly 9 cycles per round). Each CDR3 protein gets one entry after TCRdb re-called the multiplex PCR reads with MiXCR. The sample has 90,000 to 150,000 distinct CDR3 sequences, 60% to 70% seen once. The study co-extracted DNA and RNA from around 20-30 mg of unsorted bulk tissue. All tumor specimens exceeded 75% viable tumor cells. In regard to this clonotype: The antigen remains undetermined. A much more abundant neighbour one base away suggests this may be a read error.

The CDR3 is 14 amino acids. V was clipped by 0 bases and J by 6 bases, with 10 bases between them. Germline-derived CDR1 and CDR2 are SGHKS and YYEKEE (reference sequence). This chain links TRBV5-5 with TRBJ2-1; tentative D call: TRBD2 (6 bases). Sequencing was performed on liver tumor tissue from sampling region 1. Subset: tumor region T1, superior pole. The receptor was derived from a woman aged 55-70 years with primary liver carcinoma and hepatitis B virus infection. The CDR3 loop is CASSLGFGGNEQFF. As DNA, the CDR3 is TGTGCCAGCAGCTTGGGCTTCGGGGGCAATGAGCAGTTCTTC.